Sequencing of this T cell receptor (beta chain) was carried out in a study of T-cell memory formation after mild COVID-19. The study's findings and limits: The study detected some responding clones in pre-infection memory, suggesting cross-reactive memory joined. CD4/CD8 balance characterized clones contracting day 15 to 85, and CD4+ skew characterized later expanders.

Barcoded TCR alpha and TCR beta cDNA libraries with UMIs came from 5'RACE using constant-segment primers. TCRdb reprocessed the 5' RACE reads via MiXCR and lists one record per CDR3 protein. The sample lists approximately 150,000 distinct CDR3 sequences, around 13% occurring once. Regarding this clonotype: Its antigen is undetermined.

Germline V gives CDR1 SGHRS, CDR2 YFSETQ. This CDR3 spans 14 amino acids. V dropped 0 bases and J dropped 4 bases, with 10 bases sitting between them. The chain has TRBV5-1 and TRBJ2-5; no clear D. The TCR sequence derives from an adult woman who had mild COVID-19 (a few samples of this study predate the infection). Cell type and time point are not known. The sample consisted of PBMCs or a T cell subset sorted from them (not recorded which). This CDR3 is CASSLGGTRETQYF. The CDR3 DNA is TGCGCCAGCAGCTTGGGGGGAACCCGAGAGACCCAGTACTTC.